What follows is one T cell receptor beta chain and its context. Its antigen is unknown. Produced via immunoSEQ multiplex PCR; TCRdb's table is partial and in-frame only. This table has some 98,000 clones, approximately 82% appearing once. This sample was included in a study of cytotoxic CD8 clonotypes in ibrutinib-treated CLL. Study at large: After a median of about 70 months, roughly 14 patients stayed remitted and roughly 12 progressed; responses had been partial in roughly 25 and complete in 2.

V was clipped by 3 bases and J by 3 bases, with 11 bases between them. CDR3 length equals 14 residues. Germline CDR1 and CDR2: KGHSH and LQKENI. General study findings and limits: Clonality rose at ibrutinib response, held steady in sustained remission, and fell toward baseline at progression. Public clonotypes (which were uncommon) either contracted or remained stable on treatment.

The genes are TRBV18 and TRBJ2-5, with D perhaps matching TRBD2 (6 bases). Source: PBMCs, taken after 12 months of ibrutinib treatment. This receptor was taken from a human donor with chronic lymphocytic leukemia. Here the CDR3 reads CASSPTGGKETQYF. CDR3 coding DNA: TGTGCCAGCTCACCTACCGGCGGGAAAGAGACCCAGTACTTC.